Shown below are 24 T cell receptor beta chains from a single sample sequenced in a study of cytomegalovirus exposure and HLA in healthy donors. In the PCR, 60 Vbeta and 13 Jbeta primers were used. Sequencing used immunoSEQ multiplex PCR; TCRdb keeps in-frame clones, though not all of them. The profile shows 110,000 or so clones, around 15% of them singletons. The material sequenced was PBMCs. The receptors stem from a female donor in good health and CMV-seronegative.

Comments on this clone: Other DNA sequences from this sample encode an identical CDR3 as well. V and J are TRBV29-1 and TRBJ1-1; D might be TRBD1 (6 bases). The CDR3 length is 15 residues. Trimming removed 7 bases from V and 11 bases from J, with 29 bases in between. In germline, CDR1 is SQVTM, CDR2 ANQGSEA. The CDR3 DNA reads as TGCAGCGCTGCACGCGGGGGCGGGACCAATAGTCCGGCTTTCTTT. Translating it yields CSAARGGGTNSPAFF.

Only a few counts were recorded for this clone. The chain recombines TRBV9 with TRBJ1-3; D may be TRBD1 (5 bases). CDR1 SGDLS and CDR2 YYNGEE come from the germline V gene. Trimming removed 0 bases at V and 0 bases at J, with 16 bases between. CDR3 length equals 18 residues. The CDR3 loop is CASSVALDTRSSGNTIYF. The CDR3 region has the DNA TGTGCCAGCAGCGTAGCTCTGGACACAAGGTCCTCTGGAAACACCATATATTTT.

The V call is TRBV5-1, the J call TRBJ1-1, with 7 bases that match TRBD1. V trimming: 9 bases; J trimming: 0 bases; junction bases outside the gene matches: 5. This CDR3 is 13 amino acids long. Per the germline V gene, CDR1 is SGHRS and CDR2 is YFSETQ. The CDR3 DNA follows: TGCGCCACCAGACAGGGCATGAACACTGAAGCTTTCTTT. Encoded protein: CATRQGMNTEAFF. Complete variable domain (other parts from reference TRBV5-1 and TRBJ1-1): KAGVTQTPRYLIKTRGQQVTLSCSPISGHRSVSWYQQTPGQGLQFLFEYFSETQRNKGNFPGRFSGRQFSNSRSEMNVSTLELGDSALYLCATRQGMNTEAFFGQGTRLTVV.

This clone was observed a handful of times. The chain combines TRBV27 with TRBJ2-7; D is undetermined. This CDR3 has 11 amino acids. Trimming pared 4 bases from V and 6 bases from J, leaving 7 bases between. Per the germline V gene, CDR1 is MNHEY and CDR2 is SMNVEV (reference sequence). This chain's CDR3 is CASSSLGEQYF. CDR3 nucleotides: TGTGCCAGCAGTTCTCTCGGCGAGCAGTACTTC.

The chain links TRBV10-2 to TRBJ2-2, with 12 nucleotides matching TRBD2. V lost 6 bases and J lost 6; bases outside the gene matches: 8. Germline CDR1 and CDR2: WSHSY and SAAADI. This CDR3 is 16 amino acids long. CDR3 bases: TGCGCCAGCAGGACGACTAGCGGGAGATTAGCCGGGGAGCTGTTTTTT. It specifies CASRTTSGRLAGELFF.

This clone was seen only a few times. V gene TRBV7-9 combines with J gene TRBJ2-3, with 7 bases identical to TRBD2. V was pared by 3 bases and J by 0 bases, with 6 bases of the junction left unmatched. Germline CDR1 is SEHNR and CDR2 is FQNEAQ (reference sequence). CDR3 length: 16 amino acids. DNA for the CDR3: TGTGCCAGCAGCTTCCCCTCTAGCGGCAGCACAGATACGCAGTATTTT. Its translation: CASSFPSSGSTDTQYF. Variable domain in full (rest from reference TRBV7-9 and TRBJ2-3): DTGVSQNPRHKITKRGQNVTFRCDPISEHNRLYWYRQTLGQGPEFLTYFQNEAQLEKSRLLSDRFSAERPKGSFSTLEIQRTEQGDSAMYLCASSFPSSGSTDTQYFGPGTRLTVL.

The chain is built from TRBV7-8 and TRBJ2-7, with D possibly being TRBD2 (7 bases). The CDR3 runs 14 residues. Germline V gives CDR1 SGHVS, CDR2 FQNEAQ. V dropped 7 bases and J dropped 7 bases, with 20 bases sitting between them. The CDR3 spells CASIERRGPGEQYF. In nucleotides, the CDR3 is TGTGCCAGCATTGAAAGGCGGGGGCCAGGGGAGCAGTACTTC.

The chain combines TRBV21-1 with TRBJ1-1; the table assigns TRBD1, which was not confirmed against the DNA. TRBV21-1 has pseudogene status. The CDR3 totals 14 residues. The CDR3 DNA reads TGTGCCAGCAGCAGAAGGACAGGGGAGCCTGAAGCTTTCTTT. Residues: CASSRRTGEPEAFF.

The rearrangement uses TRBV11-2 and TRBJ2-1; a possible D gene is TRBD1 (6 bases). The CDR3 has 15 residues. The V gene's germline CDR1 is SGHAT and CDR2 FQNNGV. With 6 bases removed from V and 5 bases from J, the gap between germline ends came to 17 bases. In nucleotides, the CDR3 is TGTGCCAGCAGGGGGGCACACCCCACAAACAATGAGCAGTTCTTC. Translation: CASRGAHPTNNEQFF. Supplemented by reference TRBV11-2 and TRBJ2-1, the full variable domain reads EAGVAQSPRYKIIEKRQSVAFWCNPISGHATLYWYQQILGQGPKLLIQFQNNGVVDDSQLPKDRFSAERLKGVDSTLKIQPAKLEDSAVYLCASRGAHPTNNEQFFGPGTRLTVL.

This clone showed up just a few times. The gene calls are TRBV7-8 and TRBJ2-5, with a weak D call TRBD1 (6 bases). Trimming removed 0 bases from V and 5 bases from J, with 10 bases in between. This CDR3 spans 14 amino acids. Germline assignment: CDR1 SGHVS and CDR2 FQNEAQ. CDR3 nucleotide sequence: TGTGCCAGCAGCTTAGCGCCGCAGGGGGAGACCCAGTACTTC. It is translated as CASSLAPQGETQYF.

V gene TRBV25-1 combines with J gene TRBJ1-2, with 7 bases fitting TRBD1. Per germline, CDR1 MGHDK and CDR2 SYGVNS. V dropped 7 bases and J dropped 5; count of bases not matched to a gene: 10. The CDR3 sequence is 14 residues long. Here the CDR3 reads CASTPEGGLYGYTF. CDR3 nucleotides: TGTGCCAGCACCCCTGAAGGGGGCCTATATGGCTACACCTTC.

This clone was counted only a few times. CDR3 sequence: CASREGGPGNSPLHF. CDR3 bases: TGTGCCAGTCGGGAGGGGGGGCCGGGGAATTCACCCCTCCACTTT. The genes are TRBV6-5 and TRBJ1-6, with D tentatively TRBD1 (6 bases). V was trimmed by 9 bases and J by 7 bases, leaving 19 bases between them. Germline V CDR1 and CDR2: MNHEY, SVGAGI. The CDR3 loop spans 15 amino acids.

This clone turned up a few times. J is TRBJ1-6 and V is TRBV21-1; the D segment call TRBD1 is taken from the table without a DNA check. TRBV21-1 is a documented pseudogene. The CDR3 totals 15 residues. CDR3 amino acids: CASNCAGRGLPPLHF. As DNA, the CDR3 is TGTGCCAGCAATTGTGCTGGCAGGGGGCTCCCTCCCCTCCACTTT.

The chain carries TRBV5-5 and TRBJ2-5, with a tentative D call TRBD2 (5 bases). This CDR3 spans 14 amino acids. Deletions cut 1 base from V and 3 bases from J, with 10 bases between. CDR1 SGHKS and CDR2 YYEKEE come from the germline V gene (reference sequence). Here the CDR3 reads CASSLTRWEETQYF. The CDR3 DNA follows: TGTGCCAGCAGCTTGACTAGGTGGGAAGAGACCCAGTACTTC.

This chain links TRBV29-1 with TRBJ1-2, with a tentative D call TRBD1 (5 bases). The ends were cut back, 6 bases at V and 8 bases at J, with 19 bases in the middle. CDR1 is SQVTM and CDR2 is ANQGSEA in the germline V gene. This CDR3 is 13 amino acids long. The CDR3 sequence is CSVTGTGGGGYTF. The CDR3 DNA reads TGCAGCGTGACCGGGACGGGGGGTGGGGGCTACACCTTC.

This clone occurred a few times. The chain is built from TRBV4-3 and TRBJ2-7; 10 nucleotides line up with TRBD2. Germline CDR1 and CDR2: LGHNA and YSLEER. After removal of 1 base from V and 3 bases from J, the junction contained 9 bases not matched to a gene. The CDR3 extends over 17 amino acids. The CDR3 loop is CASSQAGLAGELYEQYF. In DNA, the CDR3 is TGCGCCAGCAGCCAAGCTGGGCTAGCGGGAGAGCTCTACGAGCAGTACTTC.

This clone was found a few times. J is TRBJ2-3 and V is TRBV5-4, with 9 bases fitting TRBD2. Trimming took 0 bases from V and 2 from J; bases not matched to a gene: 4. Germline CDR1 is SGHNT and CDR2 is YYREEE (reference sequence). The CDR3 totals 16 residues. CDR3 loop: CASSLAERGATDTQYF. The CDR3 DNA reads as TGTGCCAGCAGCTTGGCGGAGCGGGGGGCCACAGATACGCAGTATTTT.

The rearrangement links TRBV15 to TRBJ1-6, with TRBD1 identical over 7 bases. Trimming removed 0 bases from V and 4 bases from J; junction bases left unmatched: 3. Germline CDR1 reads LNHNV; CDR2 reads YYDKDF (reference sequence). The CDR3 consists of 16 residues. The CDR3 DNA follows: TGTGCCACCAGCAGAGATCCGGGACAGTATAATTCACCCCTCCACTTT. Its protein product is CATSRDPGQYNSPLHF.

The chain uses TRBV13 and TRBJ2-1; TRBD2 aligns across 12 bases. The trim removed 6 bases at V and 9 bases at J, leaving 12 bases unmatched. Germline CDR1 is PRHDT and CDR2 is FYEKMQ (reference sequence). The CDR3 contains 16 residues. CDR3 loop: CASSSPGTSGYSEQFF. Here the CDR3 DNA reads TGTGCCAGCAGTTCGCCCGGGACTAGCGGGTATAGTGAGCAGTTCTTC.

A few counts support this clone. The V gene is TRBV9, the J gene TRBJ2-7; tentative D call: TRBD2 (6 bases). The CDR3 extends over 15 amino acids. Trimming removed 0 bases from V and 1 base from J, with 11 bases in between. Germline V gives CDR1 SGDLS, CDR2 YYNGEE. The CDR3 DNA reads as TGTGCCAGCAGCGTAGCCGCGGGATTATCCTACGAGCAGTACTTC. This encodes CASSVAAGLSYEQYF.

There are a few counts of this clone. This rearrangement joins TRBV28 to TRBJ2-2; 9 bases match TRBD1. The CDR3 is 16 amino acids. V trimming: 3 bases; J trimming: 4 bases; junction bases outside the gene matches: 6. The germline CDR1 and CDR2 sequences are MDHEN and SYDVKM. The CDR3 sequence is CASSFSQQGATGELFF. CDR3 in DNA: TGTGCCAGCAGTTTTAGTCAACAGGGGGCCACCGGGGAGCTGTTTTTT.

The chain has TRBV4-2 and TRBJ1-2; 9 bases are shared with TRBD1. This CDR3 comprises 15 residues. Per the germline V gene, CDR1 is LGHNA and CDR2 is YNFKEQ. The trim removed 0 bases at V and 3 bases at J, leaving 2 bases unmatched. CDR3 sequence (DNA): TGTGCCAGCAGCCAAGATACAGGGGGCGACTATGGCTACACCTTC. Protein product: CASSQDTGGDYGYTF.

This clone occurred many times. This chain uses TRBV5-5 with TRBJ2-1; 9 bases are a match to TRBD1. Germline V gene data show CDR1 as SGHKS and CDR2 as YYEKEE (reference sequence). Losses at the gene ends were 3 bases for V and 4 bases for J; bases not matched to a gene: 5. The length of the CDR3 is 15 residues. The CDR3 sequence: CASSSSTGGYNEQFF. CDR3 DNA: TGTGCCAGCAGCTCTTCGACAGGGGGGTACAATGAGCAGTTCTTC. Full variable domain (rest looked up from reference TRBV5-5 and TRBJ2-1): DAGVTQSPTHLIKTRGQQVTLRCSPISGHKSVSWYQQVLGQGPQFIFQYYEKEERGRGNFPDRFSARQFPNYSSELNVNALLLGDSALYLCASSSSTGGYNEQFFGPGTRLTVL.

The sample holds a few counts of this clone. The chain links TRBV5-1 to TRBJ2-5; 9 nucleotides agree with TRBD2. Germline V CDR1 and CDR2: SGHRS, YFSETQ. J was trimmed by 1 base and V by 4 bases; bases with no gene match: 8. The CDR3 is 16 amino acids. CDR3 in amino acids: CASSRLSGGSQETQYF. The DNA for the CDR3 is TGCGCCAGCAGCAGACTTAGCGGGGGATCCCAAGAGACCCAGTACTTC.